The 26 T cell receptor beta chains listed next were all sequenced from one sample in a study of cytotoxic CD8 clonotypes in ibrutinib-treated CLL. Some clones are missing from TCRdb's copy, which holds only in-frame ones; the method was immunoSEQ multiplex PCR. This sample has tens of thousands of clones, with around two thirds found just once. This specimen was PBMCs, taken after 12 months of ibrutinib treatment. The source is a human donor with chronic lymphocytic leukemia.

This chain connects TRBV27 to TRBJ1-2, with a tentative D call TRBD1 (6 bases). Germline lookup yields CDR1 MNHEY and CDR2 SMNVEV (reference sequence). V gave up 0 bases and J gave up 8 bases, with 10 bases separating them. The CDR3 has 13 residues. CDR3 amino acids: CASSLSRGLGYTF. For the CDR3, the DNA is TGTGCCAGCAGTTTATCGCGGGGGCTGGGCTACACCTTC.

The chain couples TRBV5-6 to TRBJ1-1; D is uncertain. Trimming pared 4 bases from V and 5 bases from J, leaving 21 bases between. This CDR3 is built from 16 residues. Germline lookup yields CDR1 SGHDT and CDR2 YYEEEE. DNA of the CDR3: TGTGCCAGCAGCCCGAAAACTCAGTGGGGAGGAACTGAAGCTTTCTTT. It encodes CASSPKTQWGGTEAFF.

The chain couples TRBV2 to TRBJ2-2, with D unclear. V was pared by 3 bases and J by 0 bases, with 8 bases between. This CDR3 is built from 15 residues. The germline CDR1 and CDR2 sequences are SNHLY and FYNNEI. The DNA of the CDR3 is TGTGCCAGCAGTGACGTCGAGGCGAACACCGGGGAGCTGTTTTTT. Protein sequence: CASSDVEANTGELFF.

The chain joins TRBV19 to TRBJ1-2; D is unclear. Trimming shortened V by 3 bases and J by 4 bases, and 9 bases separated the two germline ends. This CDR3 has 13 amino acids. Germline-derived CDR1 and CDR2 are LNHDA and SQIVND (reference sequence). Written as DNA, the CDR3 is TGTGCCAGTAGTATCGAGGGTTTCTATGGCTACACCTTC. Its translation is CASSIEGFYGYTF.

In the case of this clone: Within the sample, other DNA sequences also encode this same CDR3. The J gene is TRBJ2-1, the V gene TRBV5-1; TRBD2 might be the D (6 bases). V lost 0 bases and J 5 bases, leaving 12 bases between the germline ends. CDR1 and CDR2 (germline): SGHRS, YFSETQ. This CDR3 spans 15 amino acids. The CDR3 nucleotides are TGCGCCAGCAGCTTGGGGGGCGGGGCAAACAATGAGCAGTTCTTC. Translating it yields CASSLGGGANNEQFF.

The V gene is TRBV2, the J gene TRBJ2-5; weak D call: TRBD1 (5 bases). Trimming removed 3 bases from V and 5 bases from J, with 7 bases in between. CDR1 is SNHLY, CDR2 FYNNEI, per germline. The CDR3 length is 12 residues. CDR3 coding DNA: TGTGCCAGCAGTGACAGGGATGAGACCCAGTACTTC. It is translated as CASSDRDETQYF.

The gene calls are TRBV13 and TRBJ2-1, with D possibly matching TRBD1 (5 bases). The germline V and J ends were trimmed by 2 bases and 8 bases, with 10 bases remaining between them. Germline V CDR1 and CDR2: PRHDT, FYEKMQ (reference sequence). CDR3 length: 13 residues. The CDR3 is CASSLKGPDEQFF. The CDR3 nucleotides read TGTGCCAGCAGCTTAAAGGGGCCCGATGAGCAGTTCTTC. The full variable domain, with the rest looked up from reference TRBV13 and TRBJ2-1, is AAGVIQSPRHLIKEKRETATLKCYPIPRHDTVYWYQQGPGQDPQFLISFYEKMQSDKGSIPDRFSAQQFSDYHSELNMSSLELGDSALYFCASSLKGPDEQFFGPGTRLTVL.

This clone has more than one count but fewer than ten. Written as DNA, the CDR3 is TGTGCCAGCAGTTCCCCACAGGGAAAGCAGTACTTC. It yields the protein CASSSPQGKQYF. The chain combines TRBV27 with TRBJ2-7; tentative D call: TRBD1 (6 bases). The V and J ends lost 4 bases and 8 bases respectively, with 12 bases between them. Germline V gene data show CDR1 as MNHEY and CDR2 as SMNVEV (reference sequence). The CDR3 is 12 amino acids.

The chain links TRBV5-1 to TRBJ1-2; the match to TRBD1 covers 9 bases. Unmatched junction bases numbered 11, after V lost 4 bases and J lost 4 bases. Germline V gene sequence: CDR1 SGHRS, CDR2 YFSETQ. The length of the CDR3 is 16 residues. The CDR3 bases are TGCGCCAGCAGCCCACCAACTACAGGGGGCGTCTATGGCTACACCTTC. Its translation: CASSPPTTGGVYGYTF.

This chain uses TRBV5-1 with TRBJ1-1; weak D call: TRBD1 (6 bases). V gave up 3 bases and J gave up 8 bases, with 11 bases separating them. The germline gives CDR1 SGHRS, CDR2 YFSETQ. The CDR3 has 12 amino acids. The CDR3 here is CASSSLDREAFF. Written as DNA, the CDR3 is TGCGCCAGCAGCTCCCTGGACAGAGAAGCTTTCTTT.

CDR3 nucleotide sequence: TGCACCATCCGGCATGCAACTAATGAAAAACTGTTTTTT. This sequence encodes CTIRHATNEKLFF. The chain combines TRBV29-1 with TRBJ1-4; no reliable D call. CDR1 is SQVTM, CDR2 ANQGSEA, per germline. This CDR3 is 13 amino acids long.

V gene TRBV5-1 combines with J gene TRBJ2-2, with D tentatively TRBD1 or TRBD2 (5 bases each). Trimming left V 5 bases short and J 2 bases short, with 10 bases between. The CDR3 spans 14 residues. Looked up from germline, CDR1 is SGHRS and CDR2 is YFSETQ. CDR3 residues: CASSVGTNTGELFF. Written as DNA, the CDR3 is TGCGCCAGCAGTGTGGGGACCAACACCGGGGAGCTGTTTTTT.

V is TRBV27 and J is TRBJ2-7; 7 nucleotides match TRBD1. Trimming at V came to 5 bases and at J to 4 bases, leaving 11 bases not matched to a gene. CDR3 length equals 15 residues. Germline values: CDR1 MNHEY, CDR2 SMNVEV (reference sequence). The CDR3, as DNA: TGTGCCAGCAGTCTGACAGACAGGGTCGTTTACGAGCAGTACTTC. It specifies CASSLTDRVVYEQYF.

This clone was observed a handful of times. This chain links TRBV6-1 with TRBJ1-4; D not certain. This CDR3 has 13 residues. V shed 6 bases and J shed 3 bases, with 8 bases lying between them. Germline CDR1 and CDR2: MNHNS and SASEGT. CDR3 coding DNA: TGTGCCAGCAGGGAGGGTCCTAATGAAAAACTGTTTTTT. It codes for CASREGPNEKLFF.

The chain joins TRBV18 to TRBJ2-7; 9 bases are shared with TRBD1. The germline gives CDR1 KGHSH, CDR2 LQKENI. Unmatched junction bases numbered 12, after V lost 4 bases and J lost 2 bases. CDR3 length equals 17 residues. Here the CDR3 DNA reads TGTGCCAGCTCACGGGAATCCGGGACAGGGTGGCCCTACGAGCAGTACTTC. Its translation is CASSRESGTGWPYEQYF.

The gene calls are TRBV7-9 and TRBJ2-3, with D perhaps TRBD1 (5 bases). V shed 6 bases and J shed 4 bases, with 17 bases lying between them. CDR1 SEHNR and CDR2 FQNEAQ come from the germline V gene (reference sequence). This CDR3 region has 15 residues. DNA for the CDR3: TGTGCCAGCAGGGGTCTGGGGCTCTACTCAGATACGCAGTATTTT. Protein sequence: CASRGLGLYSDTQYF.

This chain links TRBV16 with TRBJ2-5, with a weak D call TRBD1 (6 bases). V gave up 0 bases and J gave up 5 bases, with 10 bases separating them. The germline CDR1 and CDR2 sequences are KGHSY and FQNENV. There are 14 residues in the CDR3. This chain's CDR3 is CASSQSAGVETQYF. As DNA, the CDR3 is TGTGCCAGCAGCCAATCCGCAGGGGTTGAGACCCAGTACTTC.

The gene calls are TRBV7-2 and TRBJ2-5; 7 nucleotides match TRBD2. From germline, CDR1 is SGHTA and CDR2 FQGNSA. J was trimmed by 3 bases and V by 5 bases; bases with no gene match: 3. The length of the CDR3 is 13 residues. The CDR3 DNA is TGTGCCAGCAGCCGGGACTACGAAGAGACCCAGTACTTC. It specifies CASSRDYEETQYF. Full variable domain (remainder filled in from reference TRBV7-2 and TRBJ2-5): GAGVSQSPSNKVTEKGKDVELRCDPISGHTALYWYRQSLGQGLEFLIYFQGNSAPDKSGLPSDRFSAERTGGSVSTLTIQRTQQEDSAVYLCASSRDYEETQYFGPGTRLLVL.

The chain is built from TRBV19 and TRBJ1-6; D call uncertain. This CDR3 is built from 14 residues. V was shortened by 5 bases and J by 9 bases, with 14 bases between the two germline ends. Germline loops: CDR1 LNHDA, CDR2 SQIVND (reference sequence). The CDR3 DNA reads TGTGCCAGTAGTTCAAGGGCGGAGGGTTCACCCCTCCACTTT. Amino acid sequence: CASSSRAEGSPLHF.

The chain links TRBV6-1 to TRBJ1-2; D call uncertain. The ends were cut back, 6 bases at V and 8 bases at J, with 19 bases in the middle. This CDR3 is 14 amino acids long. Germline values: CDR1 MNHNS, CDR2 SASEGT. CDR3 sequence (DNA): TGTGCCAGCAGGTCTGACCTCCCACCCGGCGGCTACACCTTC. Translating it yields CASRSDLPPGGYTF.

This clone has a handful of counts. The V and J genes are TRBV14 and TRBJ2-7, with D possibly being TRBD1 or TRBD2 (5 bases each). This CDR3 comprises 13 residues. Germline assignment: CDR1 SGHDN and CDR2 FVKESK. The V end was cut by 8 bases, the J end by 3 bases, with 14 bases between. The CDR3 here is CASSEAGLYEQYF. The DNA for the CDR3 is TGTGCCAGCTCGGAGGCAGGGCTCTACGAGCAGTACTTC.

The chain recombines TRBV5-1 with TRBJ1-1; D uncertain. The CDR3 covers 15 residues. Trimming removed 4 bases from V and 7 bases from J, with 20 bases in between. Germline CDR1 is SGHRS and CDR2 is YFSETQ. The CDR3, as DNA: TGCGCCAGCAGCAATTCCGATATAGTCCCTGATGAAGCTTTCTTT. It encodes CASSNSDIVPDEAFF.

The chain has TRBV6-1 and TRBJ1-2, with TRBD1 identical over 7 bases. CDR1 is MNHNS, CDR2 SASEGT, per germline. The CDR3 length is 15 residues. Trimming took 3 bases from V and 2 from J; bases not matched to a gene: 6. The CDR3: CASSDFRQGNYGYTF. CDR3 sequence (DNA): TGTGCCAGCAGTGATTTTCGACAGGGCAACTATGGCTACACCTTC.

This clone was detected only a few times. The rearrangement joins TRBV7-9 to TRBJ2-1; the match to TRBD1 covers 7 bases. Germline V gene lookup returns CDR1 SEHNR and CDR2 FQNEAQ (reference sequence). The CDR3 sequence is 16 residues long. V lost 5 bases and J lost 3; bases outside the gene matches: 10. CDR3 nucleotide sequence: TGTGCCAGCAGCGATCCGGGACAGAGACTCTACAATGAGCAGTTCTTC. Translated, it gives CASSDPGQRLYNEQFF.

The chain couples TRBV6-5 to TRBJ2-5; 9 nucleotides match TRBD1. The ends lost 6 bases at V and 4 bases at J; junction bases unmatched: 6. CDR1 is MNHEY, CDR2 SVGAGI, per germline. The CDR3 runs 14 residues. The CDR3 spells CASRWDRARETQYF. The CDR3 bases are TGTGCCAGCAGGTGGGACAGGGCCCGAGAGACCCAGTACTTC.

This chain uses TRBV11-3 with TRBJ2-3, with D perhaps given as TRBD1 or TRBD2 (5 bases each). The germline CDR1 and CDR2 sequences are SGHNT and YENEEA. The length of the CDR3 is 14 residues. Trimming took off 4 bases at V and 2 bases at J, with 10 bases between the two ends. CDR3 nucleotides: TGTGCCAGCAGCTCCGCCGGGACCACAGATACGCAGTATTTT. This sequence encodes CASSSAGTTDTQYF. Supplemented by reference TRBV11-3 and TRBJ2-3, the full variable domain reads EAGVVQSPRYKIIEKKQPVAFWCNPISGHNTLYWYLQNLGQGPELLIRYENEEAVDDSQLPKDRFSAERLKGVDSTLKIQPAELGDSAVYLCASSSAGTTDTQYFGPGTRLTVL.